These 12 T cell receptor beta chains were sequenced from one sample in a study of OX40 agonist ivuxolimab in advanced cancers. TCRdb keeps only in-frame clones here, not all; method: immunoSEQ multiplex PCR. The table lists about 27,000 clones, 80% to 90% of them singletons. Material: CD4+ or CD8+ T cells sorted from blood, obtained in a trial of the OX40 agonist ivuxolimab. Receptors originate from an adult with an advanced solid tumor such as melanoma, head and neck, liver or kidney cancer.

The V and J genes are TRBV6-6 and TRBJ1-2; no definite D call. CDR3 size: 14 residues. Deletions cut 0 bases from V and 2 bases from J, with 7 bases between. Per the germline V gene, CDR1 is MNHNY and CDR2 is SVGAGI (reference sequence). The CDR3 loop reads CASSYSTRNYGYTF. CDR3 sequence (DNA): TGTGCCAGCAGTTACTCGACCAGAAACTATGGCTACACCTTC.

The chain links TRBV7-9 to TRBJ1-2; tentative D call: TRBD1 (6 bases). Germline V CDR1 and CDR2: SEHNR, FQNEAQ (reference sequence). CDR3 length: 15 residues. Between the trimmed V and J ends, which lost 2 bases and 8 bases, there was a span of 18 bases. The CDR3 region is CASSLPTGNTQGYTF. In nucleotides, the CDR3 is TGTGCCAGCAGCTTACCCACAGGGAATACTCAAGGCTACACCTTC.

CDR3 region: CASSYQETFF. The CDR3 DNA reads TGTGCCAGCAGCTATCAAGAAACTTTCTTT. This chain connects TRBV7-9 to TRBJ1-1; D is undetermined. There are 10 residues in the CDR3. Germline CDR1 SEHNR, CDR2 FQNEAQ (reference sequence). Trimming removed 4 bases at V and 12 bases at J, with 9 bases between.

The chain uses TRBV7-6 and TRBJ1-2, with unresolved D. The length of the CDR3 is 15 residues. From germline, CDR1 is SGHVS and CDR2 FNYEAQ. Trimming removed 5 bases from V and 2 bases from J, with 15 bases in between. The CDR3 coding sequence is TGTGCCAGCAGCCAATGGACTCCGGGGAACTATGGCTACACCTTC. Translating gives CASSQWTPGNYGYTF.

The V gene is TRBV18, the J gene TRBJ1-1, with TRBD1 matching over 9 bases. From germline, CDR1 is KGHSH and CDR2 LQKENI. Unmatched junction bases numbered 4, after V lost 2 bases and J lost 0 bases. The CDR3 has 16 amino acids. The CDR3 DNA reads TGTGCCAGCTCACCATGGACAGGGGATTTGAACACTGAAGCTTTCTTT. Translation gives CASSPWTGDLNTEAFF. The complete variable domain, with remaining parts taken from reference TRBV18 and TRBJ1-1, reads NAGVMQNPRHLVRRRGQEARLRCSPMKGHSHVYWYRQLPEEGLKFMVYLQKENIIDESGMPKERFSAEFPKEGPSILRIQQVVRGDSAAYFCASSPWTGDLNTEAFFGQGTRLTVV.

The chain couples TRBV2 to TRBJ1-2; a possible D gene is TRBD1 (5 bases). Germline V gives CDR1 SNHLY, CDR2 FYNNEI. There are 14 residues in the CDR3. Trimming pared 3 bases from V and 4 bases from J, leaving 12 bases between. In DNA form, the CDR3 reads TGTGCCAGCAGTGAGACAGATTTAGTCTATGGCTACACCTTC. This gives the protein CASSETDLVYGYTF.

The V call is TRBV10-3, the J call TRBJ1-1; 10 nucleotides line up with TRBD1. The junction had 7 bases not matched to a gene; V was cut back by 2 bases and J by 4 bases. Germline assignment: CDR1 ENHRY and CDR2 SYGVKD. The CDR3 is 16 amino acids. The CDR3 loop is CAISEIGTGDGTEAFF. In DNA, the CDR3 is TGTGCCATCAGTGAGATCGGGACAGGGGATGGCACTGAAGCTTTCTTT.

This chain joins TRBV6-1 and TRBJ1-2; TRBD1 agrees at 8 bases. The V and J ends lost 6 bases and 6 bases, in that order; junction bases with no gene match: 9. This CDR3 has 14 residues. Germline CDR1 MNHNS, CDR2 SASEGT. This CDR3 is CASRQGAGIDGYTF. CDR3 in DNA: TGTGCCAGCAGGCAGGGGGCTGGTATCGATGGCTACACCTTC.

The chain has TRBV14 and TRBJ2-1; perhaps D is TRBD1 or TRBD2 (5 bases each). CDR1 is SGHDN, CDR2 FVKESK, per germline. This CDR3 is 12 amino acids long. Deletions cut 7 bases from V and 6 bases from J, with 10 bases between. This chain's CDR3 is CASNDGGNEQFF. The CDR3 DNA reads TGTGCCAGCAACGATGGGGGCAATGAGCAGTTCTTC.

The chain recombines TRBV11-3 with TRBJ1-1, with D perhaps TRBD1 (5 bases). V lost 1 base to trimming and J lost 7 bases, with 13 bases between them. Per the germline V gene, CDR1 is SGHNT and CDR2 is YENEEA. This CDR3 is built from 14 residues. The CDR3 nucleotides read TGTGCCAGCAGCTTAGTTTCCGGGGGAAATGAAGCTTTCTTT. Protein: CASSLVSGGNEAFF. Full variable domain (outside the CDR3, taken from reference TRBV11-3 and TRBJ1-1): EAGVVQSPRYKIIEKKQPVAFWCNPISGHNTLYWYLQNLGQGPELLIRYENEEAVDDSQLPKDRFSAERLKGVDSTLKIQPAELGDSAVYLCASSLVSGGNEAFFGQGTRLTVV.

This rearrangement joins TRBV7-6 to TRBJ2-3, with D hard to call. The germline CDR1 and CDR2 sequences are SGHVS and FNYEAQ. CDR3 length: 15 residues. Trimming stripped 0 bases from V and 2 bases from J, with 9 bases between. The CDR3 loop reads CASSLAQAYTDTQYF. In DNA form, the CDR3 reads TGTGCCAGCAGCTTAGCACAAGCGTACACAGATACGCAGTATTTT.

The V gene is TRBV5-6, the J gene TRBJ1-1; D gene uncertain. The ends were cut back, 4 bases at V and 3 bases at J, with 19 bases in the middle. This CDR3 contains 16 residues. Germline assignment: CDR1 SGHDT and CDR2 YYEEEE. CDR3 residues: CASSLRFPNWDTEAFF. CDR3 sequence (DNA): TGTGCCAGCAGCCTAAGGTTCCCCAACTGGGACACTGAAGCTTTCTTT.